These T cell receptor beta chains were read from a single sample in a study of early T cells in non-severe SARS-CoV-2 infection. TCRdb re-called the 5' RACE reads with MiXCR, one entry per CDR3 protein. The sample has tens of thousands of distinct CDR3 sequences, roughly 5.7% seen once; the top ten hold around 4.8%. The sample was whole blood. The receptors here all came from an adult who was a healthcare worker with PCR-confirmed SARS-CoV-2 infection or an uninfected control (not recorded which). Each CDR3 is given with its conserved first and last residue. The listing skips clone size in some rows; elsewhere it reads once, few, many or a size class.

J: TRBJ2-7
V: TRBV11-2
size: many
CDR3: CASSLQLGLEQYF

J: TRBJ1-1
V: TRBV18
size: few
CDR3: CASSPRGGTEAFF

J: TRBJ2-3
V: TRBV10-3
size: NA
CDR3: CAIRWGSTDTQYF

J: TRBJ2-3
V: TRBV11-2
size: many
CDR3: CASSPAGGDTQYF

J: TRBJ2-1
V: TRBV11-1
size: many
CDR3: CASSLGSSPGLNEQFF

J: TRBJ1-1
V: TRBV10-1
size: few
CDR3: CASSPTEGTGSFF

J: TRBJ2-5
V: TRBV6-6
size: few
CDR3: CASSFGTAQETQYF

J: TRBJ1-6
V: TRBV15
size: many
CDR3: CATSSPMSPLHF

J: TRBJ2-2
V: TRBV19
size: many
CDR3: CASSIRGTGGELFF

J: TRBJ1-1
V: TRBV29-1
size: many
CDR3: CSVVGVSLGTEAFF

J: TRBJ2-7
V: TRBV7-9
size: NA
CDR3: CASSHRDRGTEQYF

J: TRBJ2-7
V: TRBV2
size: NA
CDR3: CASSELLAGSYEQYF

J: TRBJ2-2
V: TRBV6-5
size: many
CDR3: CASSWTSKNTGELFF

J: TRBJ1-2
V: TRBV28
size: many
CDR3: CASSPVLWTGGYGYTF

J: TRBJ2-7
V: TRBV18
size: many
CDR3: CASSPRTSGMYEQYF

J: TRBJ2-1
V: TRBV20-1
size: many
CDR3: CSARGTAGGPYNEQFF

J: TRBJ1-1
V: TRBV28
size: many
CDR3: CASSLGTEAFF

J: TRBJ1-1
V: TRBV3-1
size: few
CDR3: CASSPNLGGARAFF

J: TRBJ1-5
V: TRBV20-1
size: many
CDR3: CSASRQGINSNQPQHF

J: TRBJ2-7
V: TRBV5-1
size: many
CDR3: CASSLGDGPSYEQYF

J: TRBJ1-1
V: TRBV12-3/TRBV12-4
size: many
CDR3: CASTGTGGISTEAFF

J: TRBJ2-3
V: TRBV20-1
size: many
CDR3: CSARAPPGSDTQYF

J: TRBJ2-7
V: TRBV5-1
size: many
CDR3: CASSLGTSGINEQYF

J: TRBJ2-2
V: TRBV20-1
size: many
CDR3: CSARATGSGELFF

J: TRBJ2-1
V: TRBV2
size: many
CDR3: CASSKLAGTSSEQFF

J: TRBJ2-3
V: TRBV4-1
size: medium-sized
CDR3: CASSLLPGQSTDTQYF

J: TRBJ2-7
V: TRBV15
size: NA
CDR3: CATSRERREQYF

J: TRBJ2-6
V: TRBV5-1
size: many
CDR3: CASSLAVSSGANVLTF

J: TRBJ1-1
V: TRBV27
size: many
CDR3: CASRQSSGLAAFF

J: TRBJ1-4
V: TRBV11-2
size: few
CDR3: CASSLGRSNEKLFF

J: TRBJ1-1
V: TRBV27
size: many
CDR3: CASNRQGVNTEAFF

J: TRBJ2-2
V: TRBV12-3/TRBV12-4
size: many
CDR3: CASSLLVRIGSGPTGELFF

J: TRBJ2-3
V: TRBV9
size: few
CDR3: CASSPPYRTDTQYF

J: TRBJ2-7
V: TRBV4-1
size: few
CDR3: CASSHVERYEQYF

J: TRBJ1-5
V: TRBV11-2
size: many
CDR3: CASSFFGGQPQHF

J: TRBJ2-1
V: TRBV18
size: few
CDR3: CASSPPAGGHEQFF

J: TRBJ2-3
V: TRBV29-1
size: few
CDR3: CSARIAWGMAQYF

J: TRBJ2-2
V: TRBV28
size: many
CDR3: CATSTGELFF

J: TRBJ2-5
V: TRBV28
size: medium-sized
CDR3: CASSLEFGLAGGRKTQYF

J: TRBJ2-4
V: TRBV3-1
size: few
CDR3: CASSRPGTSGKNIQYF

J: TRBJ1-5
V: TRBV6-5
size: NA
CDR3: CASSLGASNQPQHF

J: TRBJ2-4
V: TRBV30
size: many
CDR3: CAWSLRGAKNIQYF

J: TRBJ2-7
V: TRBV7-9
size: many
CDR3: CASSLGTGSYEQYF

J: TRBJ2-7
V: TRBV9
size: NA
CDR3: CASSAGLAVSYEQYF

J: TRBJ2-7
V: TRBV5-4
size: many
CDR3: CASSLGLSIDYEQYF

J: TRBJ2-1
V: TRBV29-1
size: many
CDR3: CSVYRGIYNEQFF

J: TRBJ1-1
V: TRBV7-9
size: many
CDR3: CASSSYRGRNPEAFF

J: TRBJ2-3
V: TRBV6-1
size: many
CDR3: CASGKTDTQYF

J: TRBJ2-5
V: TRBV28
size: many
CDR3: CASSTPAKETQYF

J: TRBJ1-2
V: TRBV10-3
size: many
CDR3: CATQGGNYGYTF

J: TRBJ2-7
V: TRBV27
size: NA
CDR3: CASSLSQGGRREQYF

J: TRBJ2-3
V: TRBV29-1
size: many
CDR3: CSGRVADTQYF

J: TRBJ2-3
V: TRBV12-2
size: many
CDR3: CASPPGAGDTQYF

J: TRBJ2-3
V: TRBV4-1
size: many
CDR3: CASSQDLGRAQYF